Listed below are T cell receptor beta chains from one sample, sequenced in a study of CD8 T cells in Susac syndrome. TCRdb ran MiXCR on the immunoSEQ multiplex PCR reads and lists one entry per CDR3 protein. The repertoire holds hundreds of thousands of distinct CDR3 sequences, with approximately 89% as singletons. Sequencing input: CD8+ T cells from PBMCs. These receptors all come from a human donor with multiple sclerosis. Each CDR3 is given without its conserved first and last residue. Fields, in order: J gene, V gene, CDR3 protein.

TRBJ2-3 TRBV12-3/TRBV12-4 ASSLGRIDTQY
TRBJ1-3 TRBV12-2 ASRLDGPSGNTIY
TRBJ2-7 TRBV18 ASSAPGHIYEQY
TRBJ1-1 TRBV7-9 ASDEEKNTEAF
TRBJ2-6 TRBV14 ASSHLGGANVLT
TRBJ2-5 TRBV27 ASSLMGDQETQY
TRBJ1-1 TRBV5-5 ASSLSGAIEAF
TRBJ1-5 TRBV6-5 ASRAYSNQPQH
TRBJ2-1 TRBV2 ASSDALLESNNEQF
TRBJ2-3 TRBV19 ASTLRIWNSTDTQY
TRBJ1-1 TRBV7-8 ASSWDGGEAF
TRBJ2-3 TRBV14 ASSQELFADTQY
TRBJ1-1 TRBV27 ASSFLAGEAF
TRBJ2-3 TRBV14 ASSQDSVRRISTDTQY
TRBJ2-1 TRBV7-2 ASSLNRQANEQF
TRBJ2-7 TRBV18 ASSPLLESPEQY
TRBJ2-7 TRBV7-9 ASSLVAGGNDEQY
TRBJ1-1 TRBV20-1 SASFQGGSTEAF
TRBJ1-5 TRBV7-9 ASSPASEGVNQPQH
TRBJ2-7 TRBV5-4 ASSFYGASYEQY
TRBJ2-1 TRBV7-9 ASSLGLAGAAGNEQF
TRBJ2-3 TRBV11-2 ASSPTTGMADTQY
TRBJ2-2 TRBV28 ASSLVTSITGELF
TRBJ1-2 TRBV9 ASSSGTDIANYGYT
TRBJ2-5 TRBV12-3/TRBV12-4 ASSHDETQY
TRBJ1-1 TRBV5-5 ASSYGTAGTEAF
TRBJ1-1 TRBV29-1 SVEDKTVRQGVFMNTEAF
TRBJ2-3 TRBV27 ASSLSRTSESYGGHTDTQY
TRBJ1-5 TRBV6-5 ASSPTENSNQPQH
TRBJ2-3 TRBV7-9 ASSFGASGSTDTQY
TRBJ2-1 TRBV19 ASGHPSYNEQF
TRBJ2-3 TRBV6-5 ASSYPKGDTQY
TRBJ1-6 TRBV6-2/TRBV6-3 ASSYGSSYNSPLH
TRBJ2-3 TRBV27 ASRRLDSTDTQY
TRBJ2-5 TRBV6-5 ASSYSPLDGVQETQY
TRBJ1-5 TRBV28 ASSLRGQGPINQPQH
TRBJ2-7 TRBV5-1 ASSYGTDNYEQY
TRBJ1-2 TRBV7-9 ASSNPGQGAVGYT
TRBJ2-1 TRBV6-1 ASREPGQGAYNEQF
TRBJ2-1 TRBV4-1 ASSSRLPTGMTF